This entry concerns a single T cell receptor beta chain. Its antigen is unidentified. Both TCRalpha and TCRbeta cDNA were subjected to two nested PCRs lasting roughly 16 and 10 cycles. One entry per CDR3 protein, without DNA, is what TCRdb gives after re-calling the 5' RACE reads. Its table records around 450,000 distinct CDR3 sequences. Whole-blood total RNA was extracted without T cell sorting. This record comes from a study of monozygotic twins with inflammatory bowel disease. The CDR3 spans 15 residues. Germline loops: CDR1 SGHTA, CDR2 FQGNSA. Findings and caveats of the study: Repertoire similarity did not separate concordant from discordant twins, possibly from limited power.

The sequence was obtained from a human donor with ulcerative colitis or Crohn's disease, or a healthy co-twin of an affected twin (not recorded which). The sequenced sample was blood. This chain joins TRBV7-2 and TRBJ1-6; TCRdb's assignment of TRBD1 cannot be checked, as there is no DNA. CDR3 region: CASSLVGDDDSPLHF.